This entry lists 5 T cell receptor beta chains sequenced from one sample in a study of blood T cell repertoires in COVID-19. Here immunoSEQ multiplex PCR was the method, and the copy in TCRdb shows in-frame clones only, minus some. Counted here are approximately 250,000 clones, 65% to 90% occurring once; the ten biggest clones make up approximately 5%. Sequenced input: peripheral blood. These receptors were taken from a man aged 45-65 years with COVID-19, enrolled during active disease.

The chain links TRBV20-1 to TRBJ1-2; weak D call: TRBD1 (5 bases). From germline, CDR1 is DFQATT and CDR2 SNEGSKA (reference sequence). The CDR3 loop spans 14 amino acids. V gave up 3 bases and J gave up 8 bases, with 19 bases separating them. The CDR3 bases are TGCAGTGCTAGTGACGGCAGCGCTGGGGGGGGCTACACCTTC. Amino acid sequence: CSASDGSAGGGYTF.

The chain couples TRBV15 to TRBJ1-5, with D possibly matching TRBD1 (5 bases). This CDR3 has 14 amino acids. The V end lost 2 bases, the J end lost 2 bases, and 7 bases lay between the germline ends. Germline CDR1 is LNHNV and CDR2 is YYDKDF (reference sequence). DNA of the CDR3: TGTGCCACCAGCAGACAGGGCGGCAATCAGCCCCAGCATTTT. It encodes CATSRQGGNQPQHF.

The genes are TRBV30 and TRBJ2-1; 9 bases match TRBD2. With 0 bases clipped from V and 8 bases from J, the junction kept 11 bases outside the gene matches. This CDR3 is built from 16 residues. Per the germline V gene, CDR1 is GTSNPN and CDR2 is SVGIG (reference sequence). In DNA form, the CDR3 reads TGTGCCTGGAGTGTAGGCCTAGCGGGGCCGGGAGATGAGCAGTTCTTC. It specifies CAWSVGLAGPGDEQFF. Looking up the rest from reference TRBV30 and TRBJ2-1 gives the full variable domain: SQTIHQWPATLVQPVGSPLSLECTVEGTSNPNLYWYRQAAGRGLQLLFYSVGIGQISSEVPQNLSASRPQDRQFILSSKKLLLSDSGFYLCAWSVGLAGPGDEQFFGPGTRLTVL.

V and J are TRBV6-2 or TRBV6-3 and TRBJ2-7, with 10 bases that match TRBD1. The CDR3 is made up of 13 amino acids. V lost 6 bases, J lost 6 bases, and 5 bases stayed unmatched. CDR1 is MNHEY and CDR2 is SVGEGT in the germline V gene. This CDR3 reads CASSRTGGREQYF. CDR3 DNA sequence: TGTGCCAGCAGCCGGACAGGGGGACGCGAGCAGTACTTC.

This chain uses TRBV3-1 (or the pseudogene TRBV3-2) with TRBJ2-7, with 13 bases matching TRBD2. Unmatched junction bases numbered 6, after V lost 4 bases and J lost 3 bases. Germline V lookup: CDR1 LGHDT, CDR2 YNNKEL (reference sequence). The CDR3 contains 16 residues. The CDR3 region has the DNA TGTGCCAGCAGCCGCGGACTAGCGGGGGCCAACTACGAGCAGTACTTC. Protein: CASSRGLAGANYEQYF.